This is a list of T cell receptor beta chains from one sample in a study of blood T cell repertoires in COVID-19. Profiled with immunoSEQ multiplex PCR; TCRdb holds only in-frame clones, not every one. The top ten hold approximately 1.5% of the sample, which has roughly 200,000 clones, roughly 90% seen once. The sample consisted of peripheral blood. These receptors were obtained from a young man with active or convalescent COVID-19. CDR3s leave out the opening cysteine and the closing phenylalanine or tryptophan.

TRBV14	TRBJ1-1	ASSPRTGLETEAF
TRBV19	TRBJ1-4	ASSMGLREKLF
TRBV5-1	TRBJ1-4	ASSSGGGGGNEKLF
TRBV6-2/TRBV6-3	TRBJ2-5	ASSPSGHLGGQETQY
TRBV3-1/TRBV3-2	TRBJ1-4	ASSQSRDRAEKLF
TRBV19	TRBJ2-5	ASSIRGVGTSAQETQY
TRBV29-1	TRBJ2-7	SVETGPRGLGQY
TRBV6-5	TRBJ2-7	ASSYSPGTYEQY
TRBV2	TRBJ2-4	ASSVAGLAKNIQY
TRBV3-1/TRBV3-2	TRBJ1-2	ASSQTGLGYT
TRBV18	TRBJ2-7	ASSPGQDYEQY
TRBV6-5	TRBJ1-4	ASRAGQATNEKLF
TRBV2	TRBJ2-1	ASSPYRGEQF
TRBV5-1	TRBJ2-5	ASSPGTQQETQY
TRBV2	TRBJ1-3	ASSELYNSGNTIY
TRBV7-9	TRBJ2-7	ASSPSWGTSRAAEQY
TRBV7-6	TRBJ2-6	ASSSRYRGRSPGANVLT
TRBV9	TRBJ1-2	ASSMGDRAYGYT
TRBV18	TRBJ1-2	ASSPGPNYGYT
TRBV21-1	TRBJ2-7	ASSKAGRGAYEQY
TRBV7-9	TRBJ2-6	ASSPPTSGSDGANVLT
TRBV7-6	TRBJ1-5	ASSLVRLVSNQPQH
TRBV29-1	TRBJ2-1	SVEGGSGATYNEQF
TRBV11-2	TRBJ2-1	ASSLDRGSYNEQF
TRBV6-5	TRBJ1-1	ASSPSYRGNTEAF
TRBV24-1	TRBJ2-1	ATSDFSSGSDEQF
TRBV6-5	TRBJ2-7	ASSYVSGKNEQY
TRBV6-1	TRBJ1-6	ASSENAWATGHLFYSPLH
TRBV6-5	TRBJ1-4	ASRAETNEKLF
TRBV2	TRBJ1-2	ASSAINPFPLGYT
TRBV7-7	TRBJ2-1	ASSLGSGTYNEQF
TRBV7-9	TRBJ1-4	ASSPGGLSSEKLF
TRBV6-5	TRBJ1-4	ASSYLGQGDEKLF
TRBV6-5	TRBJ2-1	ASSHRGGYNEQF
TRBV15	TRBJ2-1	ATGLTRTYNEQF
TRBV19	TRBJ1-2	ASSRGRQGGSYGYT
TRBV7-9	TRBJ2-3	ASSLPLGDTQY
TRBV6-2/TRBV6-3	TRBJ2-1	ASSYDLREDEGDEQF
TRBV9	TRBJ2-1	ASSEIAGGVNEQF
TRBV10-3	TRBJ1-2	AISDRGESGYT
TRBV30	TRBJ1-4	AWSQGGDNEKLF
TRBV6-6	TRBJ1-6	ASSYSIPSDSPLH
TRBV3-1/TRBV3-2	TRBJ2-3	ASSQDQGAGTDTQY
TRBV6-2/TRBV6-3	TRBJ1-6	ASSSGLSYNSPLH
TRBV5-4	TRBJ2-3	ASSLVGLAGGPDTQY
TRBV27	TRBJ2-1	ASSLSDKRVQF
TRBV7-8	TRBJ1-3	ASSRGQASGNTIY
TRBV6-6	TRBJ1-4	ASRRYEKLF
TRBV30	TRBJ2-2	AWMGVRGIGELF
TRBV3-1/TRBV3-2	TRBJ1-3	ASSPWDSSGNTIY
TRBV6-2/TRBV6-3	TRBJ1-5	ASSYSNPRRAGQPQH
TRBV12-5	TRBJ1-3	ASGLILGNTIY
TRBV2	TRBJ1-4	ASSRQGMSEKLF
TRBV4-3	TRBJ2-2	ASSFYTGELF
TRBV6-5	TRBJ2-1	ASVADRERSNEQF
TRBV28	TRBJ2-1	ASSLPSGGAHEQF
TRBV5-1	TRBJ1-4	ASSARGNNEKLF
TRBV27	TRBJ2-5	ASSFWGQRETQY
TRBV7-9	TRBJ1-4	ASSLGDRAEEKLF